The 16 T cell receptor beta chains below come from one sample, sequenced in a study of blood T cell repertoires in COVID-19. Using immunoSEQ multiplex PCR, the repertoire was profiled, and TCRdb retains in-frame clones only, with some absent. The data show a few hundred thousand clones, over 75% seen once. Sequenced material: peripheral blood. These receptors originate from a woman aged 70-85 years with COVID-19, enrolled during active disease.

The V gene is TRBV24-1, the J gene TRBJ1-2, with a tentative D call TRBD1 (5 bases). CDR1 and CDR2 from the germline V gene are KGHDR and SFDVKD. The CDR3 extends over 14 amino acids. The V end was cut by 2 bases, the J end by 4 bases, with 10 bases between. CDR3 coding DNA: TGTGCCACCAGTGATTCCGGCAGGGCCTATGGCTACACCTTC. Protein: CATSDSGRAYGYTF.

The V gene is TRBV4-2, the J gene TRBJ2-6; 9 bases map to TRBD1. J gave up 2 bases and V 1 base, and 15 bases lay outside the gene matches. The CDR3 sequence is 21 residues long. The germline V gene has CDR1 LGHNA and CDR2 YNFKEQ. CDR3 sequence reads: CASSQALLLAGQGTGANVLTF. CDR3 sequence (DNA): TGTGCCAGCAGCCAAGCCCTTCTCCTCGCCGGACAGGGGACTGGGGCCAACGTCCTGACTTTC.

This rearrangement joins TRBV9 to TRBJ1-3, with 10 bases lining up with TRBD1. From germline, CDR1 is SGDLS and CDR2 YYNGEE. The CDR3 length is 18 residues. The ends lost 0 bases at V and 4 bases at J; junction bases unmatched: 10. The chain's CDR3 is CASSVAGWDRGKGNTIYF. In DNA, the CDR3 is TGTGCCAGCAGCGTAGCAGGTTGGGACAGGGGAAAAGGAAACACCATATATTTT.

The V call is TRBV7-9, the J call TRBJ1-2, with D unclear. V was trimmed by 10 bases and J by 6 bases, leaving 18 bases between them. Germline values: CDR1 SEHNR, CDR2 FQNEAQ (reference sequence). This CDR3 has 13 amino acids. The CDR3 DNA reads as TGTGCCACCAAAGGCCAGGACGGGAATGGCTACACCTTC. It specifies CATKGQDGNGYTF.

Here the CDR3 DNA reads TGTGCCAGCAGTATGGACAGCCGTGAGTCACCCCTCCACTTT. The encoded protein is CASSMDSRESPLHF. This chain uses TRBV6-5 with TRBJ1-6; D might be TRBD1 (6 bases). Per the germline V gene, CDR1 is MNHEY and CDR2 is SVGAGI. The CDR3 spans 14 residues. V gave up 5 bases and J gave up 10 bases, with 15 bases separating them.

V gene TRBV28 combines with J gene TRBJ1-6; TRBD1 aligns across 8 bases. Germline values: CDR1 MDHEN, CDR2 SYDVKM. With V trimmed by 4 bases and J by 4 bases, 12 bases remained unmatched. CDR3 size: 18 residues. The CDR3: CASSSYANRGTYNSPLHF. CDR3 in DNA: TGTGCCAGCAGTTCTTACGCCAACAGGGGGACTTATAATTCACCCCTCCACTTT.

CDR3 sequence reads: CAWSVGGWTEAFF. The CDR3 DNA is TGTGCCTGGAGTGTAGGGGGATGGACTGAAGCTTTCTTT. The gene calls are TRBV30 and TRBJ1-1; tentatively, D is TRBD1 (6 bases). Trimming shortened V by 0 bases and J by 5 bases, and 10 bases separated the two germline ends. CDR1 GTSNPN and CDR2 SVGIG come from the germline V gene (reference sequence). CDR3 length: 13 amino acids.

V and J are TRBV4-2 and TRBJ2-7, with D maybe TRBD1 (6 bases). The CDR3 sequence is 15 residues long. The germline CDR1 and CDR2 sequences are LGHNA and YNFKEQ. The V gene lost 0 bases and the J gene lost 3 bases, with 12 bases spanning the gap. This CDR3 is CASSQDRTVFYEQYF. The CDR3 DNA sequence: TGTGCCAGCAGCCAAGATAGGACAGTATTCTACGAGCAGTACTTC.

This chain links TRBV11-3 with TRBJ2-5; D possibly corresponds to TRBD1 (6 bases). V gave up 1 base and J gave up 5 bases, with 20 bases separating them. Germline loops: CDR1 SGHNT, CDR2 YENEEA. The CDR3 spans 17 residues. CDR3 sequence: CASSLGVAGEARETQYF. In nucleotides, the CDR3 is TGTGCCAGCAGCTTAGGGGTAGCAGGGGAAGCCAGGGAGACCCAGTACTTC.

The chain uses TRBV3-1 (or the pseudogene TRBV3-2) and TRBJ2-1, with 9 bases fitting TRBD2. With V trimmed by 0 bases and J by 7 bases, 10 bases remained unmatched. Germline CDR1 is LGHDT and CDR2 is YNNKEL (reference sequence). The CDR3 sequence is 17 residues long. The chain's CDR3 is CASSQDLPSGIGNEQFF. CDR3 nucleotide sequence: TGTGCCAGCAGCCAAGATTTGCCTAGCGGGATAGGAAATGAGCAGTTCTTC.

The chain combines TRBV30 with TRBJ1-1; the D gene is possibly TRBD1 (5 bases). Looked up from germline, CDR1 is GTSNPN and CDR2 is SVGIG (reference sequence). Trimming removed 0 bases at V and 6 bases at J, with 11 bases between. The CDR3 is made up of 13 amino acids. For the CDR3, the DNA is TGTGCCTGGAGTGTAATTAGGGACTCTGAAGCTTTCTTT. Translated, it gives CAWSVIRDSEAFF.

Here the CDR3 DNA reads TGTGCCAGCAGCTTACGGGACAGCTATGGCTACACCTTC. It specifies CASSLRDSYGYTF. The chain combines TRBV11-3 with TRBJ1-2; 7 bases line up with TRBD1. The V and J ends lost 2 bases and 4 bases, in that order; junction bases with no gene match: 1. Germline V CDR1 and CDR2: SGHNT, YENEEA. The CDR3 covers 13 residues. The variable domain in full, with the rest retrieved from reference TRBV11-3 and TRBJ1-2, is EAGVVQSPRYKIIEKKQPVAFWCNPISGHNTLYWYLQNLGQGPELLIRYENEEAVDDSQLPKDRFSAERLKGVDSTLKIQPAELGDSAVYLCASSLRDSYGYTFGSGTRLTVV.

The rearrangement links TRBV6-6 to TRBJ1-3, with D unresolved. The CDR3 totals 15 residues. Looked up from germline, CDR1 is MNHNY and CDR2 is SVGAGI (reference sequence). Trimming removed 2 bases at V and 0 bases at J, with 8 bases between. The CDR3 DNA sequence: TGTGCCAGCAGTTACGACACCAACTCTGGAAACACCATATATTTT. It is translated as CASSYDTNSGNTIYF.

This chain uses TRBV30 with TRBJ2-1, with 8 bases matching TRBD1. In germline, CDR1 is GTSNPN, CDR2 SVGIG (reference sequence). CDR3 size: 12 residues. The V segment lost 5 bases and the J segment 8 bases; nucleotides outside the gene matches: 5. CDR3: CAWVQGEYEQFF. The CDR3 DNA sequence: TGTGCCTGGGTACAGGGGGAGTATGAGCAGTTCTTC. The complete variable domain, with remaining parts taken from reference TRBV30 and TRBJ2-1, reads SQTIHQWPATLVQPVGSPLSLECTVEGTSNPNLYWYRQAAGRGLQLLFYSVGIGQISSEVPQNLSASRPQDRQFILSSKKLLLSDSGFYLCAWVQGEYEQFFGPGTRLTVL.

The chain links TRBV11-2 to TRBJ2-7, with TRBD1 matching 10 bases. CDR1 is SGHAT, CDR2 FQNNGV, per germline. The trim removed 3 bases at V and 1 base at J, leaving 9 bases unmatched. The CDR3 consists of 17 residues. CDR3 sequence: CASSLDRDRGWSYEQYF. CDR3 bases: TGTGCCAGCAGCTTGGACCGGGACAGGGGATGGTCCTACGAGCAGTACTTC.

This chain uses TRBV15 with TRBJ2-7; TRBD1 matches 10 bases. In germline, CDR1 is LNHNV, CDR2 YYDKDF (reference sequence). This CDR3 spans 15 amino acids. J gave up 1 base and V 1 base, and 1 base lay outside the gene matches. The CDR3 bases are TGTGCCACCAGCAGAGGGACAGGGGGTTCCTACGAGCAGTACTTC. This translates into CATSRGTGGSYEQYF.